The present TCR beta chain was sequenced within a study of blood T cell repertoires in COVID-19. Study context: T cells, B-cell-depleted T cells, or PBMCs provided the cDNA or gDNA that served as material.

The CDR3 covers 12 residues. V was trimmed by 7 bases and J by 5 bases, leaving 12 bases between them. The germline V gene has CDR1 ENHRY and CDR2 SYGVKD. This clone was seen many times. Generated by immunoSEQ multiplex PCR, the TCRdb table keeps only in-frame clones and is missing some. The sample has about 80,000 clones, over 65% seen once. Sequencing used peripheral blood. The clonotype originates from a man in his fifties with active or convalescent COVID-19. This rearrangement joins TRBV10-3 to TRBJ2-7; D is unresolved. This CDR3 is CAITGGNDEQYF. As DNA, the CDR3 is TGTGCCATCACCGGCGGTAACGACGAGCAGTACTTC.